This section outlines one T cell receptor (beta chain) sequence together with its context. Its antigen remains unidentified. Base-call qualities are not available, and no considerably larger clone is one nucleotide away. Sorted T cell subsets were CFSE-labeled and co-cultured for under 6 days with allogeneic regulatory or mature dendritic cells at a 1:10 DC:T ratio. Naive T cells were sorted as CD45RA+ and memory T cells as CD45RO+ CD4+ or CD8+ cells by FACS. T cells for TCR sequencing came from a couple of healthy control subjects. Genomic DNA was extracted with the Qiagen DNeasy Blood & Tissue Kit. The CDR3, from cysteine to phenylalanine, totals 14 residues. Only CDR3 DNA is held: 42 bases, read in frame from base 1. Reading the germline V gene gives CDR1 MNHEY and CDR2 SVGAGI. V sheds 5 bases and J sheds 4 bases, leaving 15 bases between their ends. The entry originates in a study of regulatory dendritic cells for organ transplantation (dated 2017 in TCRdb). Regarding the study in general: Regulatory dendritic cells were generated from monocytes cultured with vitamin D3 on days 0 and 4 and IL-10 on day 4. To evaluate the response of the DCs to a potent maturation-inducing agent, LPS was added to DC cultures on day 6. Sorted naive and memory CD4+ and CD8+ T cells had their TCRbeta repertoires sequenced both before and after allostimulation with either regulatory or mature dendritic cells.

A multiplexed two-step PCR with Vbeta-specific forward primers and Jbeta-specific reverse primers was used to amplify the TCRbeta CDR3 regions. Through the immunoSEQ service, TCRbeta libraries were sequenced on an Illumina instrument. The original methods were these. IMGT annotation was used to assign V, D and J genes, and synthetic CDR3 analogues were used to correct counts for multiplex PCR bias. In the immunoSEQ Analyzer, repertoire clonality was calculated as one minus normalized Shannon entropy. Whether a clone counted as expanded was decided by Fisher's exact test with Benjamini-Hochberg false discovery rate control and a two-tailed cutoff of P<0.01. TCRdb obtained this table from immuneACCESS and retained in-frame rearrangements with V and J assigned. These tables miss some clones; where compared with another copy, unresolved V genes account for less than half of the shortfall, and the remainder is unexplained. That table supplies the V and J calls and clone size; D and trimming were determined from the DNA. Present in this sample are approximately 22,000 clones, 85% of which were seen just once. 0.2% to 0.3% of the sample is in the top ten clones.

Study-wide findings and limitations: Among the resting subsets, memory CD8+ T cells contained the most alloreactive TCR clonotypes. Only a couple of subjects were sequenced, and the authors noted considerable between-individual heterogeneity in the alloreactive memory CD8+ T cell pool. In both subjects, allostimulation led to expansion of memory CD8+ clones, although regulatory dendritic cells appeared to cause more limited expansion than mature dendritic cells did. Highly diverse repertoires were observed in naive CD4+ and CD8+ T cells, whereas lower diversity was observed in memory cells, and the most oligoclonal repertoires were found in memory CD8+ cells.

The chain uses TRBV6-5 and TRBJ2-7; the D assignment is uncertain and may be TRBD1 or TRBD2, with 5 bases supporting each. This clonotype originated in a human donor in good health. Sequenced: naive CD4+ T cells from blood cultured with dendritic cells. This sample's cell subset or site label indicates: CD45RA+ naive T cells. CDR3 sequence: CASSRGASRYEQYF. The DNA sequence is TGTGCCAGCAGTCGAGGGGCTAGCCGGTACGAGCAGTACTTC.